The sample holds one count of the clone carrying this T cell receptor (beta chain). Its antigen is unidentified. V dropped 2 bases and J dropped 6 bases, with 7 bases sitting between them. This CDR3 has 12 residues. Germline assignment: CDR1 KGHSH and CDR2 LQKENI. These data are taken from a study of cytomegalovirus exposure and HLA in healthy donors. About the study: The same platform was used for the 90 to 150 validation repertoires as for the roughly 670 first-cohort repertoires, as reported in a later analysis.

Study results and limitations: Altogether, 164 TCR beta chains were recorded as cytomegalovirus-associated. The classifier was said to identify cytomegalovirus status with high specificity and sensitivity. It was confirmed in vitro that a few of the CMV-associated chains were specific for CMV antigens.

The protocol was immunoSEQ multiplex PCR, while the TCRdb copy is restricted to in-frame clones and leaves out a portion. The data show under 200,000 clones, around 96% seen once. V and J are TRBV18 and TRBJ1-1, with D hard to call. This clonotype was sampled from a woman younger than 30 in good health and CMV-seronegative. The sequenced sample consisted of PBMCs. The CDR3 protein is CASSPMAAEAFF. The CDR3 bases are TGTGCCAGCTCACCAATGGCGGCTGAAGCTTTCTTT.